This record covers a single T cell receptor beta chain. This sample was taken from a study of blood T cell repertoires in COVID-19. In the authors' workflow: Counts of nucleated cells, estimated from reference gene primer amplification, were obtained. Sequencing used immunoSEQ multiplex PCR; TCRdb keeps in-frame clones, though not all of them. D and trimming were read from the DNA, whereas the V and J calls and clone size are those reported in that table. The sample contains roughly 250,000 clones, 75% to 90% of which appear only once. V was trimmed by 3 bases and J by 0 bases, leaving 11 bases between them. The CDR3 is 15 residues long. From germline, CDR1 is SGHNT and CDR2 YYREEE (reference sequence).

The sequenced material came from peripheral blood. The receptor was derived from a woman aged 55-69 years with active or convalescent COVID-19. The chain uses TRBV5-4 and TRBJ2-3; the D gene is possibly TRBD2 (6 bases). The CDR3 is CASSSRGYSTDTQYF. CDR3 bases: TGTGCCAGCAGCTCCCGGGGGTATAGCACAGATACGCAGTATTTT. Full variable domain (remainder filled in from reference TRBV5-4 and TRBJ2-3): ETGVTQSPTHLIKTRGQQVTLRCSSQSGHNTVSWYQQALGQGPQFIFQYYREEENGRGNFPPRFSGLQFPNYSSELNVNALELDDSALYLCASSSRGYSTDTQYFGPGTRLTVL.